This T cell receptor beta chain was sequenced for a study of identical twins. Study results and caveats: It was out-of-frame TCR alpha sharing in monozygotic twins that models underestimated. Because invariant MAIT and iNKT cells could be present, zero-insertion analyses could be partly confounded. Cord blood beta clonotypes that were abundant carried fewer insertions, and memory repertoires showed no such trend.

Details on this clonotype: Its antigen is unknown.

The CDR3 extends over 15 amino acids. Germline loops: CDR1 DFQATT, CDR2 SNEGSKA (reference sequence). Trimming stripped 0 bases from V and 2 bases from J, with 14 bases between. One entry per CDR3 protein, called by TCRdb with MiXCR from the 5' RACE reads. Of roughly 260,000 distinct CDR3 sequences listed, about an eighth were seen once; the top ten hold approximately 9.3%. The clonotype originates from a woman aged 18-29 years in good health. The rearrangement uses TRBV20-1 and TRBJ2-7, with unresolved D. The specimen sequenced was memory (CD45RO+) T cells sorted from blood. The chain's CDR3 is CSARDVHLNPYEQYF. The CDR3 DNA sequence: TGCAGTGCTAGAGATGTCCACTTAAATCCCTACGAGCAGTACTTC.